A selection of T cell receptor beta chains follows, all from one sample in a study of T cell responses to AZD1222 COVID-19 vaccine. The table came from immunoSEQ multiplex PCR; TCRdb's copy has only in-frame clones and leaves some out. There are 100,000 or so clones in the sample; 80% to 90% occur only once, and 44% lies in the top ten. The sequencing here drew on peripheral blood, taken 28 days after the second AZD1222 dose. These receptor sequences come from an adult who received the AZD1222 COVID-19 vaccine. Both conserved end residues are part of each CDR3. A D gene is named only where the DNA matches it firmly. Where a row states a size, it is once, few, many or the class of an expanded clone; other rows omit it.

v_call	clone_size	d_call	j_call	cdr3_aa	cdr3_nt
TRBV7-2	.	.	TRBJ1-2	CASSLATGKGYTF	TGTGCCAGCAGCTTAGCTACAGGGAAGGGCTACACCTTC
TRBV27	.	TRBD1	TRBJ1-2	CASSLSPDRVYGYTF	TGTGCCAGCAGTTTAAGCCCGGACAGGGTCTATGGCTACACCTTC
TRBV30	few	.	TRBJ2-3	CAWSVIDTQYF	TGTGCCTGGAGTGTAATAGATACGCAGTATTTT
TRBV6-6	.	.	TRBJ2-7	CASSYQSRGTPNEQYF	TGTGCCAGCAGTTATCAGTCCCGTGGGACACCGAACGAGCAGTACTTC
TRBV5-1	.	TRBD1	TRBJ2-3	CASSSQTGADTQYF	TGCGCCAGCAGCAGTCAGACAGGGGCAGATACGCAGTATTTT
TRBV5-1	.	TRBD1	TRBJ1-2	CASSWGTGANYGYTF	TGCGCCAGCAGCTGGGGGACAGGGGCTAACTATGGCTACACCTTC
TRBV28	.	TRBD1	TRBJ1-3	CASREQGAAGNTIYF	TGTGCCAGCAGAGAACAGGGGGCTGCGGGAAACACCATATATTTT
TRBV30	.	.	TRBJ2-2	CAWSVSISLFF	TGTGCCTGGAGTGTCTCGATTTCGCTGTTTTTT
TRBV28	.	TRBD1	TRBJ2-7	CASSFPDRGTYEQYF	TGTGCCAGCAGTTTCCCGGACAGGGGCACCTACGAGCAGTACTTC
TRBV19	.	.	TRBJ2-2	CASMSGHSNTGELFF	TGTGCCAGTATGTCTGGACACTCGAACACCGGGGAGCTGTTTTTT
TRBV14	.	.	TRBJ1-6	CASSQNSPLHF	TGTGCCAGCAGCCAAAATTCACCCCTCCACTTT
TRBV6-5	.	TRBD1	TRBJ2-7	CASSPDRFYEQYF	TGTGCCAGCAGTCCGGACAGGTTTTACGAGCAGTACTTC
TRBV7-2	.	.	TRBJ2-5	CASSLPWTRKETQYF	TGTGCCAGCAGCCTTCCCTGGACTCGAAAAGAGACCCAGTACTTC
TRBV4-3	.	.	TRBJ2-6	CASSQELGAGANVLTF	TGCGCCAGCAGCCAAGAACTGGGAGCTGGGGCCAACGTCCTGACTTTC
TRBV30	.	.	TRBJ2-1	CAWSVHRGQRVALANEQFF	TGTGCCTGGAGTGTACATCGGGGTCAGCGGGTTGCCCTAGCCAATGAGCAGTTCTTC
TRBV2	.	.	TRBJ2-1	CASQGGSLSNEQFF	TGTGCCTCCCAGGGGGGGAGTCTCTCCAATGAGCAGTTCTTC
TRBV18	.	TRBD1	TRBJ2-2	CASSPTGAVGVAGELFF	TGTGCCAGCTCACCTACAGGGGCGGTTGGAGTCGCCGGGGAGCTGTTTTTT
TRBV25-1	.	TRBD1	TRBJ1-5	CASSDPPGQGAGTRPQHF	TGTGCCAGCAGTGACCCACCGGGACAGGGGGCTGGGACACGGCCCCAGCATTTT
TRBV3-1/TRBV3-2	.	.	TRBJ2-7	CASSQDLRGYEQYF	TGTGCCAGCAGCCAAGATTTGAGGGGTTACGAGCAGTACTTC
TRBV7-9	few	.	TRBJ2-6	CASSLARGANVLTF	TGTGCCAGCAGCTTAGCCCGGGGGGCCAACGTCCTGACTTTC
TRBV4-1	once	.	TRBJ2-7	CASSQERRSSYEQYF	TGCGCCAGCAGCCAAGAGCGCAGGTCCTCCTACGAGCAGTACTTC